This T cell receptor (beta chain) was found in a study of graft-versus-host responses after intestinal transplantation. With respect to this clone: Its matching antigen is unknown.

Method: immunoSEQ multiplex PCR; TCRdb's copy keeps in-frame clones and lacks some. The data show about 59,000 clones, about 94% seen once. Findings and caveats of the study: Recipient marrow held GvH clones, some first seen in ileum or blood. Elevated graft-versus-host to host-versus-graft clonal ratios in allografts were recorded for patients with graft-donor T cell macrochimerism.

Trimming left V 5 bases short and J 4 bases short, with 25 bases between. Per the germline V gene, CDR1 is LNHNV and CDR2 is YYDKDF (reference sequence). The CDR3 sequence is 18 residues long. The sequencing used unstimulated CD4+ T cells sorted from spleen or lymph node cells, collected before transplant. This chain joins TRBV15 and TRBJ2-3; tentatively, D is TRBD1 or TRBD2 (5 bases each). The sequence was obtained from a human donor who was the organ donor for an intestinal transplant. The CDR3 DNA reads as TGTGCCACCAGCTTAAATCTAGGGACCAACTCCGGGGCAGATACGCAGTATTTT. This encodes CATSLNLGTNSGADTQYF.